These 3 T cell receptor beta chains share one sample of origin, sequenced in a study of regulatory T cells in long-lasting Graves disease. As for time point: persistent/refractory GD, antithyroid drugs over 5 years with positive TRAb. Isolated PBMC RNA provided the starting material for the TCR library. For TCR beta, libraries came from iRepertoire HTBI primers and Arm-PCR of CDR3 regions. MiXCR, run by TCRdb on the multiplex PCR reads, gives a single entry per CDR3 protein. The data show a few hundred thousand distinct CDR3 sequences, 20% to 25% seen once. The sample here was peripheral blood mononuclear cells (PBMCs), taken when the disease was refractory, from a patient treated with antithyroid drugs. The receptors were gathered from a female donor with Graves disease.

This clonotype has a single count. The gene calls are TRBV28 and TRBJ2-3, with 10 nucleotides matching TRBD2. CDR1 is MDHEN, CDR2 SYDVKM, per germline. V lost 3 bases, J lost 4 bases, and 4 bases stayed unmatched. The length of the CDR3 is 15 residues. The CDR3 reads CASSFPLAGADTQYF. The CDR3, as DNA: TGTGCCAGCAGTTTCCCCCTAGCGGGAGCAGATACGCAGTATTTT.

At least ten counts were recorded for this clonotype. The chain links TRBV12-3 or TRBV12-4 to TRBJ2-2; tentative D call: TRBD2 (6 bases). The CDR3 sequence is 14 residues long. The germline V and J ends were trimmed by 6 bases and 7 bases, with 15 bases remaining between them. CDR3 residues: CASRPGGSGGELFF. The DNA of the CDR3 is TGTGCCAGCAGACCTGGGGGGTCGGGCGGGGAGCTGTTTTTT.

This clonotype showed up many times. The chain uses TRBV3-1 and TRBJ2-5; D remains ambiguous. V was shortened by 0 bases and J by 4 bases, with 6 bases between the two germline ends. The CDR3 runs 13 residues. Germline CDR1 and CDR2: LGHDT and YNNKEL (reference sequence). CDR3 coding DNA: TGTGCCAGCAGCCAAGACCACCTAGAGACCCAGTACTTC. This gives the protein CASSQDHLETQYF.